The TCR beta chain described here comes from a study of CD8 T cells in ankylosing spondylitis. This clonotype has a handful of counts. Germline assignment: CDR1 SNHLY and CDR2 FYNNEI. V lost 5 bases, J lost 3 bases, and 6 bases stayed unmatched. The CDR3 runs 15 residues. As the method for making TCR beta libraries, quantitative 5'-RACE with molecular barcodes was used. TCRdb called the 5' RACE reads again in MiXCR, with one record for every CDR3 protein. Of about 160,000 distinct CDR3 sequences listed, 8.5% to 10% are singletons. The rearrangement joins TRBV2 to TRBJ2-2; TRBD2 matches at 7 bases. The sample was blood, either unsorted or a sorted T cell fraction (not recorded which). This receptor was obtained from a female donor with ankylosing spondylitis or in good health (not recorded which). The CDR3 region is CASSKGLPYTGELFF. CDR3 nucleotide sequence: TGTGCCAGCAGTAAGGGACTACCATACACCGGGGAGCTGTTTTTT.